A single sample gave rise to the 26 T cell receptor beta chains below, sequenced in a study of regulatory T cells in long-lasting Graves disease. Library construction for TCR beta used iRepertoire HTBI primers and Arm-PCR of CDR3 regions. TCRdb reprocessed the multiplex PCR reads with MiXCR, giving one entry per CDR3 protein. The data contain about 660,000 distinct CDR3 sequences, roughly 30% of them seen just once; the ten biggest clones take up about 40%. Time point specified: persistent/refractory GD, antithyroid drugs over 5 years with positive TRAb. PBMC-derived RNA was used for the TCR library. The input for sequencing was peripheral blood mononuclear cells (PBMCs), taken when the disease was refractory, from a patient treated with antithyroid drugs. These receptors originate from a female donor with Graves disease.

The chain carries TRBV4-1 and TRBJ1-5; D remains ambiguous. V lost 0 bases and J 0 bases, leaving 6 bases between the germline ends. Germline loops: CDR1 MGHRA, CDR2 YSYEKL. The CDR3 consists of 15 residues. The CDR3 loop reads CASSQESTSNQPQHF. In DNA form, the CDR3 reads TGCGCCAGCAGCCAAGAATCGACTAGCAATCAGCCCCAGCATTTT.

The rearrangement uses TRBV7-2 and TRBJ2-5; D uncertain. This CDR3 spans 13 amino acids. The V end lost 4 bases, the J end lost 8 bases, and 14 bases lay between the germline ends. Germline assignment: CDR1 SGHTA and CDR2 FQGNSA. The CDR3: CASSSSLIGTQYF. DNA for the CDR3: TGTGCCAGCAGCTCTTCTCTGATTGGTACCCAGTACTTC.

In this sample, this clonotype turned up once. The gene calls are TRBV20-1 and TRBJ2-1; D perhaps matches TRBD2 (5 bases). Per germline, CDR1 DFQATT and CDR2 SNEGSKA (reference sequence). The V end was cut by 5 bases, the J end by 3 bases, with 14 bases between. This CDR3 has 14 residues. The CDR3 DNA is TGCAGTGCTCTTACAGCGGCGAGCTACAATGAGCAGTTCTTC. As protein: CSALTAASYNEQFF.

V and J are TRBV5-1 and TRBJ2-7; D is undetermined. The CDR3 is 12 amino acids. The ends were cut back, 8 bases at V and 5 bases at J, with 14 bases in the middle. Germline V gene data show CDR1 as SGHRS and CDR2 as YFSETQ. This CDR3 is CASSLSMHEQYF. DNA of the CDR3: TGCGCCAGTTCGCTTTCAATGCACGAGCAGTACTTC. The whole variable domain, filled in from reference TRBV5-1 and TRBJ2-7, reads KAGVTQTPRYLIKTRGQQVTLSCSPISGHRSVSWYQQTPGQGLQFLFEYFSETQRNKGNFPGRFSGRQFSNSRSEMNVSTLELGDSALYLCASSLSMHEQYFGPGTRLTVT.

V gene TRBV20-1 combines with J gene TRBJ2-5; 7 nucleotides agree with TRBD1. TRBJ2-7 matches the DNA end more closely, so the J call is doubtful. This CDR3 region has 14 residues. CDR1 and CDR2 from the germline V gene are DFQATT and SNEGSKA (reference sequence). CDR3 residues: CSARSAAGGYEQYF. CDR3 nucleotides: TGCAGTGCTAGGAGCGCGGCAGGGGGCTACGAGCAGTACTTC.

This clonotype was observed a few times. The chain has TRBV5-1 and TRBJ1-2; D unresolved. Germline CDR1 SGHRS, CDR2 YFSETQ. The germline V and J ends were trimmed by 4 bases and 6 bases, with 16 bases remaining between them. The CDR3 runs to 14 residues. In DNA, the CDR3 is TGCGCCAGCAGCGCGGACTGGGGTGGGAATGGCTACACCTTC. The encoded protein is CASSADWGGNGYTF.

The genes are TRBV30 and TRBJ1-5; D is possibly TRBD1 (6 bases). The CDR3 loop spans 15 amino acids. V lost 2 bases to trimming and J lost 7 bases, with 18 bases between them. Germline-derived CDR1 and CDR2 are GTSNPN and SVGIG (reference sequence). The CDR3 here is CAWSHQDSAGQPQHF. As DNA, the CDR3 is TGTGCCTGGAGTCATCAGGACAGCGCGGGACAGCCCCAGCATTTT. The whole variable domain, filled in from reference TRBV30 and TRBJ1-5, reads SQTIHQWPATLVQPVGSPLSLECTVEGTSNPNLYWYRQAAGRGLQLLFYSVGIGQISSEVPQNLSASRPQDRQFILSSKKLLLSDSGFYLCAWSHQDSAGQPQHFGDGTRLSIL.

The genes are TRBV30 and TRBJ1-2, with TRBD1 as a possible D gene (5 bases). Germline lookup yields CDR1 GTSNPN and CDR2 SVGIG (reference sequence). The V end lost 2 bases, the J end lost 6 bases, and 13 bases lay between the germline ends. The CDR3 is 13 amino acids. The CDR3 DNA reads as TGTGCCTGGAGTAAAATCCGGGGGGATGGCTACACCTTC. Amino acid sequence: CAWSKIRGDGYTF.

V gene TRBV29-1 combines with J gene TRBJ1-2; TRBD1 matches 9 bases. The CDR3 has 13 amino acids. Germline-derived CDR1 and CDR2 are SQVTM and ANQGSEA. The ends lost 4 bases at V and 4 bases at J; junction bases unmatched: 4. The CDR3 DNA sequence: TGCAGCGTTGCGGACAGGGGCGCCTATGGCTACACCTTC. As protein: CSVADRGAYGYTF.

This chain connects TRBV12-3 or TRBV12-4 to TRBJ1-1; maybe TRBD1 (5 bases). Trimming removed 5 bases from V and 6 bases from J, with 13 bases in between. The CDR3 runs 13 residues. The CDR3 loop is CASSENGGAEAFF. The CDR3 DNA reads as TGTGCCAGCAGTGAAAATGGAGGGGCTGAAGCTTTCTTT.

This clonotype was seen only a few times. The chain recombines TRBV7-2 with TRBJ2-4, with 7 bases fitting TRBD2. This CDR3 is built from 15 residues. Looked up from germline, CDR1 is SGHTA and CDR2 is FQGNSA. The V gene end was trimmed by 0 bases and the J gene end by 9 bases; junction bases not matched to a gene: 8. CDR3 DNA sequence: TGTGCCAGCAGCTTAGCGCCGGGCGGGAGCGGCATTCAGTACTTC. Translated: CASSLAPGGSGIQYF.

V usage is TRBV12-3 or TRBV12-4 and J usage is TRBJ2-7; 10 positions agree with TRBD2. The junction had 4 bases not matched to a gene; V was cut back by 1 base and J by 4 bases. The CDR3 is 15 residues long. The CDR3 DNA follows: TGTGCCAGCAGTTTAGTCCTAGCGGGAGAGTACGAGCAGTACTTC. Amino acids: CASSLVLAGEYEQYF.

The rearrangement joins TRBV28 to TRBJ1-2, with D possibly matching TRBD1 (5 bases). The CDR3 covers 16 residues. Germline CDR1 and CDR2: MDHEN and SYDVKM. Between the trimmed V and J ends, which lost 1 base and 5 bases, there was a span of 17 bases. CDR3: CASSLYLDSSRYGYTF. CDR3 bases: TGTGCCAGCAGTTTATACCTCGACAGTTCTCGGTATGGCTACACCTTC.

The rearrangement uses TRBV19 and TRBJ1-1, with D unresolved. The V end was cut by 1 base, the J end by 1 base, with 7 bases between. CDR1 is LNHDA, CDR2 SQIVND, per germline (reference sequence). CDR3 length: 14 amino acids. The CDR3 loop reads CASSIAPRNTEAFF. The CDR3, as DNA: TGTGCCAGTAGTATAGCTCCCAGGAACACTGAAGCTTTCTTT.

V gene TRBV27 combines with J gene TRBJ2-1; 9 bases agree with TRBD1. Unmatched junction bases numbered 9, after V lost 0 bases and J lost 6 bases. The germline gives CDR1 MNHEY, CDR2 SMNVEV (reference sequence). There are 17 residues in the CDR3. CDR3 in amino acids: CASSLSSRTGDVNEQFF. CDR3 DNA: TGTGCCAGCAGTTTATCGTCCCGGACAGGGGACGTCAATGAGCAGTTCTTC.

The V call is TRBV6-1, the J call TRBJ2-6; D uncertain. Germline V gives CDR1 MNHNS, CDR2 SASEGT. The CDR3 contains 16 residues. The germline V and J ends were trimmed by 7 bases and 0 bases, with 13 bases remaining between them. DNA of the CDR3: TGTGCCAGCATCTCCAGCAGAAGCTCTGGGGCCAACGTCCTGACTTTC. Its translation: CASISSRSSGANVLTF.

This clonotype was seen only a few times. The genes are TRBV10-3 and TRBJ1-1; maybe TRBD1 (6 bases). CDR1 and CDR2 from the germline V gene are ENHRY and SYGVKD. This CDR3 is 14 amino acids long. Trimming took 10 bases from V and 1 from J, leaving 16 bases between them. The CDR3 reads CATGTGTTNTEAFF. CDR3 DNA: TGTGCCACCGGAACCGGGACAACGAACACTGAAGCTTTCTTT.

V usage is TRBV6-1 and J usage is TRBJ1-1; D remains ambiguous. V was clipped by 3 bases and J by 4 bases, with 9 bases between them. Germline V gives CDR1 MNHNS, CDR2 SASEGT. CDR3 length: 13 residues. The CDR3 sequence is CASSDSRSTEAFF. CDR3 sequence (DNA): TGTGCCAGCAGTGACAGCCGATCCACTGAAGCTTTCTTT.

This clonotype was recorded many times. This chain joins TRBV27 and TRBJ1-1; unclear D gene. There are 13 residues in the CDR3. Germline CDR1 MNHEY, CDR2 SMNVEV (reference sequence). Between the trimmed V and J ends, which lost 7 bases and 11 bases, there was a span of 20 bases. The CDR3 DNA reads TGTGCCAGCAAAACGGGCTCATACGCCGAGGCTTTCTTT. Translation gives CASKTGSYAEAFF.

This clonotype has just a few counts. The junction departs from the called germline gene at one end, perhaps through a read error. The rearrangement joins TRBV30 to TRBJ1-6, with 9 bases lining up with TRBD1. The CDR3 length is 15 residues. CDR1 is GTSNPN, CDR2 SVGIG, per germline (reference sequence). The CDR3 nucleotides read TGTACCTGGTCCGGGACAGGGTTCGATAATTCACCCCTCCACTTT. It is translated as CTWSGTGFDNSPLHF.

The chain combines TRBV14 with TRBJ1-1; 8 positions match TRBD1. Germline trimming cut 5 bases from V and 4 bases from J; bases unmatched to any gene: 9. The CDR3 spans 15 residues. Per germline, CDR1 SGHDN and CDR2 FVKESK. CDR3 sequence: CASSRRTGRATEAFF. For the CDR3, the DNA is TGTGCCAGCAGCAGACGGACAGGGAGGGCCACTGAAGCTTTCTTT.

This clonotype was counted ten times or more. Here the CDR3 reads CASSLRQGRAYEQYF. CDR3 DNA: TGTGCCAGCAGCCTAAGACAGGGTCGGGCCTACGAGCAGTACTTC. This chain links TRBV11-1 with TRBJ2-7; TRBD1 aligns across 7 bases. V gave up 5 bases and J gave up 2 bases; unmatched junction bases: 9. CDR3 length: 15 residues. Germline V gene sequence: CDR1 SGHAT, CDR2 FQDESV (reference sequence).

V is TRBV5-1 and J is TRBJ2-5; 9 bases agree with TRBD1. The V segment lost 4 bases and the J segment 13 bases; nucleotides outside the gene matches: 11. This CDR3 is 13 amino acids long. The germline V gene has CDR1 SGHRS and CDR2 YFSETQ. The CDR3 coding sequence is TGCGCCAGCAGCACAGCCACGTCGGACAGGGGGTACTTC. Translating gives CASSTATSDRGYF. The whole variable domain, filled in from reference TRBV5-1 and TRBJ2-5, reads KAGVTQTPRYLIKTRGQQVTLSCSPISGHRSVSWYQQTPGQGLQFLFEYFSETQRNKGNFPGRFSGRQFSNSRSEMNVSTLELGDSALYLCASSTATSDRGYFGPGTRLLVL.

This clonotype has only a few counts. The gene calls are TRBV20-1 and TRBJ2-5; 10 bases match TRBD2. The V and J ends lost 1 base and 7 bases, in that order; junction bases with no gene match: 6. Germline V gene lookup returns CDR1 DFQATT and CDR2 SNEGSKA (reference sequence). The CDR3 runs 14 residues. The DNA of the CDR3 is TGCAGTGCTAGAGGGCTAGCGGGAGAGGGGACCCAGTACTTC. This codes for CSARGLAGEGTQYF.

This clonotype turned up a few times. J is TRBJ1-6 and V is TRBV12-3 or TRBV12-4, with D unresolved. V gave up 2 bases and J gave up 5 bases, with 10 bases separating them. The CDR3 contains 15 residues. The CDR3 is CASSLLSGDNSPLHF. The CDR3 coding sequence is TGTGCCAGCAGTTTACTATCCGGTGATAATTCACCCCTCCACTTT.

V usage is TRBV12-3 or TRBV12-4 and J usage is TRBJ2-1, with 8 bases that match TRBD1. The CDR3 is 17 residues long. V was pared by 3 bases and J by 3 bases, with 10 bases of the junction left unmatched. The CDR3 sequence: CASSFPGQGPNYNEQFF. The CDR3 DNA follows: TGTGCCAGCAGTTTCCCCGGACAGGGACCTAACTACAATGAGCAGTTCTTC.